A selection of T cell receptor beta chains follows, all from one sample in a study of Ad26.COV2.S vaccination and SARS-CoV-2 variants. The table came from immunoSEQ multiplex PCR; TCRdb's copy has only in-frame clones and leaves some out. The table lists around 370,000 clones, roughly 94% of them singletons. The specimen comprised peripheral blood, sampled after recovery from COVID-19. The receptors were sampled from a human donor who had recovered from COVID-19. Each CDR3 is given without its conserved first and last residue. The listing skips clone size in some rows; elsewhere it reads once, few, many or a size class.

TRBJ2-3 | - | TRBV2 | ASSVEQGAGDTQY
TRBJ2-5 | - | TRBV2 | ATTGDSGETQY
TRBJ1-6 | - | TRBV6-5 | ASSLDGYNSPLH
TRBJ1-4 | - | TRBV11-2 | ASSSKNRGRKSEKLF
TRBJ1-5 | - | TRBV19 | ASSISSSNQPQH
TRBJ2-3 | - | TRBV5-1 | ASSLSPSGGSDTQY
TRBJ1-1 | - | TRBV7-9 | ASEGRGQGYTEAF
TRBJ2-3 | - | TRBV7-9 | ASSPSGDTQY
TRBJ2-5 | - | TRBV5-6 | ASSLGQFGQETQY
TRBJ2-1 | - | TRBV5-5 | ASSRGLAGGNEQF
TRBJ1-2 | - | TRBV18 | ASSPPSRADGYT
TRBJ2-7 | - | TRBV6-2/TRBV6-3 | ASSYAALEQY
TRBJ2-7 | - | TRBV14 | ASSQVYGAGEQY
TRBJ1-5 | - | TRBV27 | ASSYLRDRGPPRPQH
TRBJ2-3 | - | TRBV13 | ASSLSDRDTQY
TRBJ2-3 | - | TRBV27 | ASSLVRHSTDTQY
TRBJ2-2 | - | TRBV11-2 | ASSFRGTGELF
TRBJ2-3 | - | TRBV10-3 | AISERSTYEGDTQY
TRBJ2-3 | - | TRBV10-1 | ASSEAGGTDTQY
TRBJ2-7 | - | TRBV5-6 | ASSSGMSSYEQY
TRBJ1-5 | - | TRBV10-3 | AISEGPSLGPQH
TRBJ1-1 | - | TRBV5-1 | ASSLAPVMNTEAF
TRBJ1-1 | - | TRBV5-4 | ASSLESRVAF
TRBJ1-5 | - | TRBV4-1 | ASSQGGRSNQPQH
TRBJ1-6 | - | TRBV6-5 | ASSYGGADNSPLH
TRBJ2-7 | - | TRBV28 | ASSSLIIVERGGIYEQY
TRBJ2-7 | - | TRBV12-3/TRBV12-4 | ASSGDSLDEQY
TRBJ2-3 | - | TRBV6-2/TRBV6-3 | ASSYFKTGGDTQY
TRBJ1-1 | - | TRBV9 | ASSVEGAADRSEAF
TRBJ1-1 | - | TRBV6-5 | ASSYPGRIYAEAF
TRBJ1-6 | - | TRBV7-9 | ASSLGTKGSPLH
TRBJ1-2 | - | TRBV27 | ASTYAEGNYGYT
TRBJ2-2 | few | TRBV6-5 | ASSYLTGELF
TRBJ2-7 | - | TRBV5-6 | ASERGGLSHEQY
TRBJ1-1 | - | TRBV7-9 | ASIRDTEAF
TRBJ1-5 | - | TRBV2 | ASRTFEGQGADQPQH
TRBJ2-6 | - | TRBV6-6 | ASSRTGGRSGANVLT
TRBJ2-7 | - | TRBV5-6 | ASSGIGRGPYEQY
TRBJ1-6 | few | TRBV5-4 | ASSTGTVDNSPLH
TRBJ2-1 | - | TRBV11-2 | ASSAPGGRREQF
TRBJ1-2 | - | TRBV12-3/TRBV12-4 | ASTPPGTDGYT
TRBJ2-3 | - | TRBV7-2 | ASSLALTPSGGPDTQY
TRBJ1-5 | - | TRBV6-5 | ASSSYRGGPQPQH
TRBJ1-1 | - | TRBV29-1 | SVSGIGLDTEAF
TRBJ2-3 | - | TRBV7-3 | ATSSRGGTDTQY
TRBJ2-2 | - | TRBV6-5 | ASSYLRGQGTGELF
TRBJ2-7 | - | TRBV29-1 | SVERAGTGGRAEQY
TRBJ1-3 | - | TRBV5-6 | ASSYFLAGAGNTIY
TRBJ1-3 | once | TRBV5-8 | ASSLLSGNTIY
TRBJ1-2 | - | TRBV7-9 | ASSLAGRQYYGYT
TRBJ1-2 | - | TRBV5-1 | ASSPIGAGIGYGYT
TRBJ2-7 | - | TRBV9 | ASSPGTGWSEQY
TRBJ1-5 | - | TRBV19 | ASSFLGSVQPQH
TRBJ1-2 | - | TRBV5-8 | ASNKGQGPLDYGYT
TRBJ1-4 | - | TRBV6-6 | ASSQKFFRTGNEKLF
TRBJ2-4 | - | TRBV19 | ASSIVAAKNIQY
TRBJ2-7 | - | TRBV23-1 | ASSQSGDKPQRDSYEQY
TRBJ2-7 | - | TRBV19 | ASSIGQGANYEQY
TRBJ1-5 | - | TRBV11-2 | ASSFTGEQPQH